The sequence of this T cell receptor (beta chain) was determined in a study of blood T cells in healthy people across ages. A sample-barcoded 5' primer and a J-beta primer mix were used in a second PCR of about 6 to 11 cycles. TCRdb re-analysed the 5' RACE reads in MiXCR, keeping a single row per CDR3 protein. The sample records approximately 770,000 distinct CDR3 sequences, 58% being singletons. Whenever a sample was processed, at least 6 million PBMCs were isolated. Total RNA, at least 5.5 micrograms per sample, came from PBMCs. This TCR was recovered from a man aged 25-45 years in good health. Sequencing was done on a sample of blood.

CDR3 nucleotide sequence: TGCGCCAGCAGCTTTACAGGGGAGAATCAGCCCCAGCATTTT. Translating gives CASSFTGENQPQHF. This chain connects TRBV5-1 to TRBJ1-5; TRBD1 matches at 7 bases. J was trimmed by 4 bases and V by 2 bases; bases with no gene match: 3. This CDR3 comprises 14 residues. Germline V gene lookup returns CDR1 SGHRS and CDR2 YFSETQ.